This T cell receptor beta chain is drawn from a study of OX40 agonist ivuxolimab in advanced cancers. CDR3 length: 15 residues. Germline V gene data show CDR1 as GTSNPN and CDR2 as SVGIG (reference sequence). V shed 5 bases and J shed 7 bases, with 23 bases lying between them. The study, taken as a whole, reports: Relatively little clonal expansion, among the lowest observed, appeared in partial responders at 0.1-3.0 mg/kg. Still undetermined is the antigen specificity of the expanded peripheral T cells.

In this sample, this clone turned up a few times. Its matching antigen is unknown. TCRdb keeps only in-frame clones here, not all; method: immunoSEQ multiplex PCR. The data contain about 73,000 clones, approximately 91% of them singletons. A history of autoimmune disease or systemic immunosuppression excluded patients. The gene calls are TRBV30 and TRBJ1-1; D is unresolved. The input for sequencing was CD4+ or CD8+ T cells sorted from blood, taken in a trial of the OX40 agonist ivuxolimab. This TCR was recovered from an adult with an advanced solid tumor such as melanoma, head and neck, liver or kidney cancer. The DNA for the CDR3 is TGTGCCTGGGAGCCTTCGGGGAGGGAGGGTCTTGAAGCTTTCTTT. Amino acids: CAWEPSGREGLEAFF.